The next 15 T cell receptor beta chains were all read from a single sample in a study of T-cell memory formation after mild COVID-19. TCRdb reanalysed the 5' RACE reads using MiXCR and keeps one entry per CDR3 protein. The table lists about 340,000 distinct CDR3 sequences, around 14% of them singletons, with approximately 20% in the top ten. Sequencing was performed on PBMCs or a T cell subset sorted from them (not recorded which). The receptors shown here come from a man aged 18 to 29 who had mild COVID-19 (a few samples of this study predate the infection). Cell type and time point are not known.

This clonotype was counted a few times. The chain is built from TRBV5-1 and TRBJ2-7; TRBD2 agrees at 8 bases. CDR3 length: 15 residues. The V segment lost 0 bases and the J segment 4 bases; nucleotides outside the gene matches: 6. Germline V lookup: CDR1 SGHRS, CDR2 YFSETQ. Written as DNA, the CDR3 is TGCGCCAGCAGCTTGGTCGGGACTAGGGCTTACGAGCAGTACTTC. Its protein is CASSLVGTRAYEQYF. Filled out from reference TRBV5-1 and TRBJ2-7, the complete variable domain reads KAGVTQTPRYLIKTRGQQVTLSCSPISGHRSVSWYQQTPGQGLQFLFEYFSETQRNKGNFPGRFSGRQFSNSRSEMNVSTLELGDSALYLCASSLVGTRAYEQYFGPGTRLTVT.

The table lists this clonotype with a few counts. The chain has TRBV20-1 and TRBJ2-7, with 11 bases aligning to TRBD2. Germline-derived CDR1 and CDR2 are DFQATT and SNEGSKA (reference sequence). There are 14 residues in the CDR3. V lost 3 bases and J lost 4; bases outside the gene matches: 5. CDR3 coding DNA: TGCAGTGCTAGGACTAGCGGGGCGTCTTACGAGCAGTACTTC. This sequence encodes CSARTSGASYEQYF.

V gene TRBV7-9 combines with J gene TRBJ1-3; weak D call: TRBD1 (6 bases). CDR3 length equals 17 residues. Between the trimmed V and J ends, which lost 4 bases and 4 bases, there was a span of 20 bases. In germline, CDR1 is SEHNR, CDR2 FQNEAQ (reference sequence). CDR3 nucleotides: TGTGCCAGCAGCTCTTGGCGGTCACAGGGATCAGGAAACACCATATATTTT. Amino acids: CASSSWRSQGSGNTIYF.

The chain is built from TRBV10-3 and TRBJ2-1; weak D call: TRBD1 (5 bases). The CDR3 consists of 13 residues. Per the germline V gene, CDR1 is ENHRY and CDR2 is SYGVKD. Between the trimmed V and J ends, which lost 0 bases and 8 bases, there was a span of 8 bases. In nucleotides, the CDR3 is TGTGCCATCAGTGAGTCAGACAGCGATGAGCAGTTCTTC. Residues: CAISESDSDEQFF.

This clonotype was seen repeatedly, ten times or more. This chain joins TRBV12-3 or TRBV12-4 and TRBJ2-2; possibly TRBD2 for D (6 bases). The CDR3 is made up of 15 amino acids. V was cut by 1 base and J by 3 bases, with 9 bases left in between. The CDR3 nucleotides are TGTGCCAGCAGTTTAGGCGGGACTTACACCGGGGAGCTGTTTTTT. As protein: CASSLGGTYTGELFF.

The sample holds a few counts of this clonotype. CDR3 bases: TGTGCCAGCAGTCCTCTCGGGGGGTCACCGCAAGAGACCCAGTACTTC. Protein sequence: CASSPLGGSPQETQYF. The V call is TRBV6-5, the J call TRBJ2-5, with TRBD2 identical over 7 bases. After removal of 5 bases from V and 2 bases from J, the junction contained 11 bases not matched to a gene. The CDR3 runs to 16 residues. The germline gives CDR1 MNHEY, CDR2 SVGAGI.

This chain links TRBV28 with TRBJ1-3; D possibly corresponds to TRBD1 (5 bases). Trimming pared 6 bases from V and 3 bases from J, leaving 12 bases between. CDR1 is MDHEN, CDR2 SYDVKM, per germline. The CDR3 is 14 amino acids. CDR3 amino acids: CASRPREVGNTIYF. CDR3 in DNA: TGTGCCAGCAGACCCAGGGAAGTTGGAAACACCATATATTTT.

The rearrangement links TRBV20-1 to TRBJ2-1; 10 nucleotides line up with TRBD2. Germline V gene data show CDR1 as DFQATT and CDR2 as SNEGSKA (reference sequence). The CDR3 totals 16 residues. Losses at the gene ends were 3 bases for V and 7 bases for J; bases not matched to a gene: 12. The CDR3 DNA sequence: TGCAGTGCTAGGCCCCTTCAGCGGGGGGGCCTGAATGAGCAGTTCTTC. Amino acid sequence: CSARPLQRGGLNEQFF.

This chain uses TRBV7-7 with TRBJ2-7; D is undetermined. The V and J ends lost 5 bases and 1 base respectively, with 12 bases between them. The CDR3 has 14 residues. Germline lookup yields CDR1 SSHAT and CDR2 FNYEAQ (reference sequence). The CDR3 coding sequence is TGTGCCAGCAGCAAGTTGGGCAGTTCCTACGAGCAGTACTTC. It codes for CASSKLGSSYEQYF.

This clonotype showed up just a few times. The chain is built from TRBV20-1 and TRBJ2-5; 10 bases align to TRBD1. Germline lookup yields CDR1 DFQATT and CDR2 SNEGSKA (reference sequence). This CDR3 region has 16 residues. Trimming cost V 0 bases and J 5 bases; bases outside gene matches: 9. The CDR3 sequence: CSARDPGQGVFETQYF. The CDR3 DNA reads as TGCAGTGCTAGAGACCCAGGACAGGGGGTTTTCGAGACCCAGTACTTC.

This clonotype was found a few times. The chain employs TRBV12-3 or TRBV12-4 and TRBJ2-3, with 7 bases fitting TRBD2. The length of the CDR3 is 15 residues. V dropped 6 bases and J dropped 3; count of bases not matched to a gene: 9. The CDR3 nucleotides read TGTGCCAGCAGGCCTCTCGGCGGGGGAACAGATACGCAGTATTTT. Translating it yields CASRPLGGGTDTQYF.

This clonotype was counted at least ten times. The V gene is TRBV5-1, the J gene TRBJ2-7; 8 nucleotides agree with TRBD2. This CDR3 comprises 13 residues. CDR1 and CDR2 (germline): SGHRS, YFSETQ. Trimming took 4 bases from V and 3 from J; bases not matched to a gene: 3. CDR3 sequence (DNA): TGCGCCAGCAGCCAGGCGGGGGGCTACGAGCAGTACTTC. It codes for CASSQAGGYEQYF.

This clonotype was seen a handful of times. V usage is TRBV11-2 and J usage is TRBJ2-5, with TRBD1 identical over 8 bases. CDR1 and CDR2 from the germline V gene are SGHAT and FQNNGV. V lost 4 bases to trimming and J lost 7 bases; unmatched junction nucleotides: 11. The CDR3 has 15 residues. The CDR3 loop is CASSSTGAFLLTQYF. CDR3 bases: TGTGCCAGCAGCTCGACAGGGGCCTTCTTGTTGACCCAGTACTTC.

The V call is TRBV6-6, the J call TRBJ1-4, with 10 positions matching TRBD1. The germline V gene has CDR1 MNHNY and CDR2 SVGAGI (reference sequence). The V gene end was trimmed by 6 bases and the J gene end by 10 bases; junction bases not matched to a gene: 11. The CDR3 spans 15 residues. The CDR3 sequence is CASRSDRGLRGKLFF. CDR3 nucleotide sequence: TGTGCCAGCAGGAGTGACAGGGGGCTCCGCGGAAAACTGTTTTTT.

The rearrangement uses TRBV6-5 and TRBJ1-2; TRBD1 is a possible D gene (5 bases). The CDR3 sequence is 13 residues long. V was pared by 6 bases and J by 4 bases, with 12 bases between. Looked up from germline, CDR1 is MNHEY and CDR2 is SVGAGI. This chain's CDR3 is CASSTGGVYGYTF. The DNA for the CDR3 is TGTGCCAGCAGCACCGGGGGGGTCTATGGCTACACCTTC.